Below are 10 T cell receptor beta chains sequenced from a single sample in a study of cytomegalovirus exposure and HLA in healthy donors. PCR involved 60 Vbeta and 13 Jbeta primers. Using immunoSEQ multiplex PCR, the repertoire was profiled, and TCRdb retains in-frame clones only, with some absent. This sample has 150,000 or so clones, with roughly 83% found just once. The sequencing input was PBMCs. The receptors stem from a young man in good health and CMV-seropositive.

The V call is TRBV4-1, the J call TRBJ2-1; perhaps TRBD2 as D (7 bases). The CDR3 contains 17 residues. V dropped 1 base and J dropped 3 bases, with 16 bases sitting between them. The germline CDR1 and CDR2 sequences are MGHRA and YSYEKL. The DNA of the CDR3 is TGCGCCAGCAGCCAAGGCAGGGGACTAAAGCGCTACAATGAGCAGTTCTTC. Protein product: CASSQGRGLKRYNEQFF.

The V call is TRBV6-5, the J call TRBJ2-7, with D maybe TRBD2 (5 bases). The germline V and J ends were trimmed by 0 bases and 5 bases, with 8 bases remaining between them. The CDR3 contains 13 residues. CDR1 and CDR2 (germline): MNHEY, SVGAGI. The CDR3 sequence: CASSYSAGNEQYF. DNA for the CDR3: TGTGCCAGCAGTTACTCTGCGGGCAACGAGCAGTACTTC.

V is TRBV15 and J is TRBJ2-6, with 7 bases aligning to TRBD1. This CDR3 is 17 amino acids long. Germline CDR1 is LNHNV and CDR2 is YYDKDF (reference sequence). The ends lost 3 bases at V and 0 bases at J; junction bases unmatched: 5. CDR3 coding DNA: TGTGCCACCAGCAGTGCGACAGGGCGCTCTGGGGCCAACGTCCTGACTTTC. Its protein product is CATSSATGRSGANVLTF.

This clone was counted ten times or more. The J gene is TRBJ2-1, the V gene TRBV10-3, with 7 nucleotides matching TRBD2. Germline V gives CDR1 ENHRY, CDR2 SYGVKD. The length of the CDR3 is 13 residues. The V gene end was trimmed by 6 bases and the J gene end by 7 bases; junction bases not matched to a gene: 6. CDR3 sequence (DNA): TGTGCCATCAGCTCGGGACTAACGAATGAGCAGTTCTTC. Translation gives CAISSGLTNEQFF.

This clone has a handful of counts. The V call is TRBV11-2, the J call TRBJ2-2; 11 bases fit TRBD1. The CDR3 runs to 17 residues. With V trimmed by 5 bases and J by 4 bases, 9 bases remained unmatched. The V gene's germline CDR1 is SGHAT and CDR2 FQNNGV. CDR3 sequence reads: CASSLRTGGAPTGELFF. DNA for the CDR3: TGTGCCAGCAGCCTAAGGACAGGGGGCGCCCCCACCGGGGAGCTGTTTTTT.

V gene TRBV19 combines with J gene TRBJ2-2; TRBD1 aligns across 9 bases. Germline CDR1 is LNHDA and CDR2 is SQIVND (reference sequence). The CDR3 runs to 15 residues. The junction had 5 bases not matched to a gene; V was cut back by 3 bases and J by 6 bases. CDR3 in amino acids: CASSIWTGESGELFF. Here the CDR3 DNA reads TGTGCCAGTAGTATCTGGACAGGGGAATCCGGGGAGCTGTTTTTT.

The J gene is TRBJ1-1, the V gene TRBV6-5; the D gene is possibly TRBD1 (5 bases). This CDR3 contains 16 residues. V shed 0 bases and J shed 7 bases, with 18 bases lying between them. CDR1 is MNHEY and CDR2 is SVGAGI in the germline V gene. CDR3: CASSYSGGRGPYEAFF. CDR3 coding DNA: TGTGCCAGCAGTTACTCGGGAGGACGGGGCCCTTATGAAGCTTTCTTT.

This chain joins TRBV5-1 and TRBJ2-5; 7 nucleotides match TRBD1. Germline V gene sequence: CDR1 SGHRS, CDR2 YFSETQ. V dropped 4 bases and J dropped 2; count of bases not matched to a gene: 8. The CDR3 spans 15 residues. For the CDR3, the DNA is TGCGCCAGCAGCGCCGGGACAGTCGGTCAAGAGACCCAGTACTTC. Its translation: CASSAGTVGQETQYF.

The chain combines TRBV27 with TRBJ2-5, with TRBD1 matching over 11 bases. Germline V lookup: CDR1 MNHEY, CDR2 SMNVEV (reference sequence). The junction had 4 bases not matched to a gene; V was cut back by 6 bases and J by 4 bases. CDR3 size: 14 residues. The CDR3 protein is CASRGQGEVETQYF. DNA for the CDR3: TGTGCCAGCAGGGGACAGGGGGAGGTAGAGACCCAGTACTTC.

The chain joins TRBV28 to TRBJ2-1, with 7 positions matching TRBD2. V trimming: 6 bases; J trimming: 9 bases; junction bases outside the gene matches: 14. Germline CDR1 and CDR2: MDHEN and SYDVKM. This CDR3 spans 15 amino acids. CDR3 in DNA: TGTGCCAGCAGACCAGCGACTAGCCTCGGTCCTGAGCAGTTCTTC. It translates to CASRPATSLGPEQFF.